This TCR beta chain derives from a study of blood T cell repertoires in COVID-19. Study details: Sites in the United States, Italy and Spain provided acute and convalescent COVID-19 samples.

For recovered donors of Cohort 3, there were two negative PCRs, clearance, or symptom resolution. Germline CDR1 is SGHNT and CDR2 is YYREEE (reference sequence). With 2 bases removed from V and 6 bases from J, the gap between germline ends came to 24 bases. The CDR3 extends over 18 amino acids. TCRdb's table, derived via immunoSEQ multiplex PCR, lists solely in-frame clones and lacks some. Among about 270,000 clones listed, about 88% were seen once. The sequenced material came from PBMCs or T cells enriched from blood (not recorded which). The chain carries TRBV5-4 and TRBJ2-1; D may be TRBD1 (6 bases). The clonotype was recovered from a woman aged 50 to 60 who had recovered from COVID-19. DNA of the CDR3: TGTGCCAGCAGCTTTTTAACAGGGCCGTTCAAAGCCCCCAATGAGCAGTTCTTC. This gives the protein CASSFLTGPFKAPNEQFF.